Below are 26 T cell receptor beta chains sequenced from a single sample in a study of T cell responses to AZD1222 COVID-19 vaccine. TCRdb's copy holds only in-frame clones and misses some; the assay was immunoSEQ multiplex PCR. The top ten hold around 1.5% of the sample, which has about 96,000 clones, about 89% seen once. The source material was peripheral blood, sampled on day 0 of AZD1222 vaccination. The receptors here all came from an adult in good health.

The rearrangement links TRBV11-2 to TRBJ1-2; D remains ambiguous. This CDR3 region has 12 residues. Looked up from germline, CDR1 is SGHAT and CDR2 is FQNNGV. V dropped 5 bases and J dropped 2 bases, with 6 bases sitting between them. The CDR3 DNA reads TGTGCCAGCAGCCCGGGGAACTATGGCTACACCTTC. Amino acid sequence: CASSPGNYGYTF.

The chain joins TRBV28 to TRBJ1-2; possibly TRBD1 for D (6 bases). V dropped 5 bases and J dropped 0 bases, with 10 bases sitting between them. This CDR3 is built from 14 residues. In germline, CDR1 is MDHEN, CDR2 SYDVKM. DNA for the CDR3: TGTGCCAGCAGTATGACAGGAGCTAACTATGGCTACACCTTC. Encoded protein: CASSMTGANYGYTF.

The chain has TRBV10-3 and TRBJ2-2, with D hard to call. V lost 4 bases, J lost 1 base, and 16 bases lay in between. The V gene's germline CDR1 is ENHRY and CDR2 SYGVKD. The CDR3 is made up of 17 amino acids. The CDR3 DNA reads TGTGCCATCAGTGGAGTCCGATCTCGCCAGAACACCGGGGAGCTGTTTTTT. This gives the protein CAISGVRSRQNTGELFF.

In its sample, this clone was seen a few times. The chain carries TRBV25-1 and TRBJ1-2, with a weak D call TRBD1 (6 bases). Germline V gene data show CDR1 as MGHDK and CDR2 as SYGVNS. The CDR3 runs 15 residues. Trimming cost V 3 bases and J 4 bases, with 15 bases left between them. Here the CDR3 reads CASSDQGTTSYGYTF. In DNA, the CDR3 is TGTGCCAGCAGTGATCAGGGGACTACTTCCTATGGCTACACCTTC.

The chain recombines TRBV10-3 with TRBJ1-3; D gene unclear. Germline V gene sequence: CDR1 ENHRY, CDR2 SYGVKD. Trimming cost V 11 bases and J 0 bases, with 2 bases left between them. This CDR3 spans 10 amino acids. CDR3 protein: CAASGNTIYF. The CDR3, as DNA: TGTGCCGCCTCTGGAAACACCATATATTTT.

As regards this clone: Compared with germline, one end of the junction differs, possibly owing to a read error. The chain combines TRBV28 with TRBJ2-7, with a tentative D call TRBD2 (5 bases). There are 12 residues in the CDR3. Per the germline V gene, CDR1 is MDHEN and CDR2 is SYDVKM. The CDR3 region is CAAGRPVYEQYF. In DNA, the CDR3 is TGCGCCGCGGGCAGGCCTGTCTACGAGCAGTACTTC.

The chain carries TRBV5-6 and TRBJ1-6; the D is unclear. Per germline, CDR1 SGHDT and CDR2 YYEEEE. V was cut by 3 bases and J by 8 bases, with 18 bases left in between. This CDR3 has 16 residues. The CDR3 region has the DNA TGTGCCAGCAGCTCTTCCCTGGCAGGACTAGATTCACCCCTCCACTTT. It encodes CASSSSLAGLDSPLHF.

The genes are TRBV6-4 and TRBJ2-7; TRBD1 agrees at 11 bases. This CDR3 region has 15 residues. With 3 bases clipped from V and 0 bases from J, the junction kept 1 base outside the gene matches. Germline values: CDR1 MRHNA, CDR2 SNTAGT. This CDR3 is CASSEGTGGSYEQYF. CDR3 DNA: TGTGCCAGCAGTGAGGGGACAGGGGGCTCCTACGAGCAGTACTTC.

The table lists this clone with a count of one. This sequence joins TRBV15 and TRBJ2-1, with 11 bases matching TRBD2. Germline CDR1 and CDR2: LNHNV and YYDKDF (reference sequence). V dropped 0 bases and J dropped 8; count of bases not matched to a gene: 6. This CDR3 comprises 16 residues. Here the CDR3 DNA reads TGTGCCACCAGCAGAGATATCGGGACTAGCGGATATGAGCAGTTCTTC. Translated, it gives CATSRDIGTSGYEQFF.

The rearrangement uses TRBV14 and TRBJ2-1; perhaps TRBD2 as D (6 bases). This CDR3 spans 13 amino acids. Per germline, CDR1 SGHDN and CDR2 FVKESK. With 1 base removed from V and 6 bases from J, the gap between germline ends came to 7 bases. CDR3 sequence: CASSQGGVNEQFF. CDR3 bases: TGTGCCAGCAGCCAAGGGGGGGTCAATGAGCAGTTCTTC. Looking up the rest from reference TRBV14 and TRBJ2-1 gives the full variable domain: EAGVTQFPSHSVIEKGQTVTLRCDPISGHDNLYWYRRVMGKEIKFLLHFVKESKQDESGMPNNRFLAERTGGTYSTLKVQPAELEDSGVYFCASSQGGVNEQFFGPGTRLTVL.

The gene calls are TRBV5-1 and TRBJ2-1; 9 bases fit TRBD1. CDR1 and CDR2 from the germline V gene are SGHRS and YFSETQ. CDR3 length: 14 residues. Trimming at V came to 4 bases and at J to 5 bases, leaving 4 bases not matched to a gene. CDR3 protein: CASSLDRGDNEQFF. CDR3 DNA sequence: TGCGCCAGCAGCCTGGACAGGGGCGACAATGAGCAGTTCTTC.

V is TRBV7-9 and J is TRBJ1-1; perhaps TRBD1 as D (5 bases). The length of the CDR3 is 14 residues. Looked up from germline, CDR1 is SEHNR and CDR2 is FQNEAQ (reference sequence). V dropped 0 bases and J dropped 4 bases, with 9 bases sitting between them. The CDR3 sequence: CASSLAREGTEAFF. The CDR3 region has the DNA TGTGCCAGCAGCTTAGCCAGGGAGGGCACTGAAGCTTTCTTT.

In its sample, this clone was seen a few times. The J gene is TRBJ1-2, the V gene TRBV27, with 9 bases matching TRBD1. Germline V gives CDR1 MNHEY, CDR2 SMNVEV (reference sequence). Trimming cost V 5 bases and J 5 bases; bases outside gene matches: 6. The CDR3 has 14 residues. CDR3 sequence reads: CASSPWDRVYGYTF. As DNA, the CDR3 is TGTGCCAGCAGTCCCTGGGACAGGGTATATGGCTACACCTTC.

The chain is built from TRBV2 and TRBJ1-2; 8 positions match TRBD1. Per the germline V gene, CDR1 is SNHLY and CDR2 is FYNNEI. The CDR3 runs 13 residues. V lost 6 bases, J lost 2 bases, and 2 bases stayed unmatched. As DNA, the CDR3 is TGTGCCAGCAGACGGACAGGGAACTATGGCTACACCTTC. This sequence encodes CASRRTGNYGYTF.

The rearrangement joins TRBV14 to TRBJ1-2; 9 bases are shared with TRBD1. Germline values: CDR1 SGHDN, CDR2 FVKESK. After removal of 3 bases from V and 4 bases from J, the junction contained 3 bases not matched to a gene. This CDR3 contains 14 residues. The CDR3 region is CASSQVTGGYGYTF. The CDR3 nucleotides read TGTGCCAGCAGCCAGGTGACAGGGGGCTATGGCTACACCTTC.

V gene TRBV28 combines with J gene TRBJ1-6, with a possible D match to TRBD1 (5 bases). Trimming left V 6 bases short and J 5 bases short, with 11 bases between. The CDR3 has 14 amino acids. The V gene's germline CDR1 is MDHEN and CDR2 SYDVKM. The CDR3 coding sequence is TGTGCCAGCAGCGTAGGGACGGATAATTCACCCCTCCACTTT. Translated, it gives CASSVGTDNSPLHF.

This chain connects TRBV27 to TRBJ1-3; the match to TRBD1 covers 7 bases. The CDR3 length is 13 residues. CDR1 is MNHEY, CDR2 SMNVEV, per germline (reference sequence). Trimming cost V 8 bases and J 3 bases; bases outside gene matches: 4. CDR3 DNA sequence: TGTGCCAGCGTCGACAGGGTTGGAAACACCATATATTTT. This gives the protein CASVDRVGNTIYF.

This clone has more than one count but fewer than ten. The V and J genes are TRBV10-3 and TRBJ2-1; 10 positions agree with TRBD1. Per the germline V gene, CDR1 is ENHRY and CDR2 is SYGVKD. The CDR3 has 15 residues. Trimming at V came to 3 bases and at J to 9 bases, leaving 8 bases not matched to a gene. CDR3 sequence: CAISEGQGVVGEQFF. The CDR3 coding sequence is TGTGCCATCAGTGAAGGACAGGGGGTTGTAGGTGAGCAGTTCTTC.

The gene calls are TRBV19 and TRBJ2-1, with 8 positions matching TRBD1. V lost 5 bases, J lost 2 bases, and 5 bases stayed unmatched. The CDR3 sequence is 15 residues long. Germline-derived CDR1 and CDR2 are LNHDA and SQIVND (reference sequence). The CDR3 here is CASSLSGGAYNEQFF. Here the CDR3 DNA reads TGTGCCAGTAGTTTATCAGGGGGCGCCTACAATGAGCAGTTCTTC.

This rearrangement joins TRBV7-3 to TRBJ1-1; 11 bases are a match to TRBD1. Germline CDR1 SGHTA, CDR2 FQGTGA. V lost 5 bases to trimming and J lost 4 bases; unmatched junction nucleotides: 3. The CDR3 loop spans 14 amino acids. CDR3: CASSGDRGITEAFF. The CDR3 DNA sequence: TGTGCCAGCAGCGGGGACAGGGGGATCACTGAAGCTTTCTTT.

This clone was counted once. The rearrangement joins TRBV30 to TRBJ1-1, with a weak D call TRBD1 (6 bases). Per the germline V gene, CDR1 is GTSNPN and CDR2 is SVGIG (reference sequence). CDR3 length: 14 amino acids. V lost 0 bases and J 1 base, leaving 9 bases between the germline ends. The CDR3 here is CAWSVRTANTEAFF. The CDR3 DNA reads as TGTGCCTGGAGTGTCAGGACAGCGAACACTGAAGCTTTCTTT.

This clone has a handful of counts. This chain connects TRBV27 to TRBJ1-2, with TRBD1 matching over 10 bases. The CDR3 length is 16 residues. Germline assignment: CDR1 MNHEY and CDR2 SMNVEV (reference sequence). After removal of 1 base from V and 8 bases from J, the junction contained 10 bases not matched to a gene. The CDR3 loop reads CASSLWATGGGNGYTF. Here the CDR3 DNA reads TGTGCCAGCAGTTTATGGGCGACAGGGGGCGGTAACGGCTACACCTTC.

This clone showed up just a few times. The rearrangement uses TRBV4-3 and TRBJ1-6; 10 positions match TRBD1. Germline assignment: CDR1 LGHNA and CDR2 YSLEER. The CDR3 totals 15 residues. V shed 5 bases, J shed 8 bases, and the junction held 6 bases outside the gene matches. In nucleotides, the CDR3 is TGCGCCAGCAGCGGGCCCGGGACAGGGGATTCACCCCTCCACTTT. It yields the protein CASSGPGTGDSPLHF.

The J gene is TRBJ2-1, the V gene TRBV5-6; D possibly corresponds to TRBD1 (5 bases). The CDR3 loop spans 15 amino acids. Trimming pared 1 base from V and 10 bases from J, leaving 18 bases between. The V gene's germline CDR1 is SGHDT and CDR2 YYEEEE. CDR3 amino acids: CASSLIYQGSGEQFF. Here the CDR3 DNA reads TGTGCCAGCAGCTTGATTTATCAGGGTTCGGGCGAGCAGTTCTTC.

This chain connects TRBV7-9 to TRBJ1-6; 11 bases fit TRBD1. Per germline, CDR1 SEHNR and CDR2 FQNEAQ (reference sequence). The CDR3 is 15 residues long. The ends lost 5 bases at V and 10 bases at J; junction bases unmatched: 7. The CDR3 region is CASSPRGQGDSPLHF. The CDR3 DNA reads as TGTGCCAGCAGCCCTCGGGGACAGGGGGACTCACCCCTCCACTTT.

The CDR3 bases are TGTGCCAGCAGCCCCATGAGGAACCGATACAATGAGCAGTTCTTC. This sequence encodes CASSPMRNRYNEQFF. The V and J genes are TRBV11-2 and TRBJ2-1, with no clear D. The germline V gene has CDR1 SGHAT and CDR2 FQNNGV. Between the trimmed V and J ends, which lost 5 bases and 4 bases, there was a span of 15 bases. This CDR3 is 15 amino acids long.